The entry below gives a single TCR beta chain sequence along with its context. The antigen remains undetermined. The sample comes from a study of cytomegalovirus exposure and HLA in healthy donors. Turning to the study itself: As released early, the data held about 85 million unique TCRs from HLA-typed donors. Study-level results: In vitro checks showed that a few CMV-associated chains really do target CMV antigens. Several of the most significant clusters appeared, in a later analysis, to be linked to common viral pathogens. Most of the TCR beta V segments (in an earlier analysis) were productive either about 90% or about 30% of the time.

The CDR3 consists of 19 residues. V lost 8 bases, J lost 0 bases, and 19 bases stayed unmatched. Germline V gene lookup returns CDR1 SQVTM and CDR2 ANQGSEA. Primers included in the PCR were 60 Vbeta and 13 Jbeta primers. The assay was immunoSEQ multiplex PCR, and TCRdb's table has in-frame clones only and misses some. The data hold 100,000 to 150,000 clones, with under 85% observed a single time. The receptor's source is a male donor in good health and CMV-seropositive. The rearrangement uses TRBV29-1 and TRBJ2-1; TRBD2 matches at 10 bases. Specimen: PBMCs. Here the CDR3 reads CSSRTGQRGGHLSYNEQFF. Here the CDR3 DNA reads TGCAGCTCCCGGACAGGGCAGCGGGGGGGCCATCTCTCCTACAATGAGCAGTTCTTC.